This T cell receptor beta chain is drawn from a study of blood T cell repertoires in COVID-19. On the study more broadly: T cells, B-cell-depleted T cells, or PBMCs provided the cDNA or gDNA that served as material.

CDR3 size: 12 residues. Trimming left V 4 bases short and J 1 base short, with 5 bases between. Germline V lookup: CDR1 SGHNT, CDR2 YYREEE (reference sequence). In the original workflow: From reference gene primer amplification, estimates of nucleated cell counts were derived. Sequencing used immunoSEQ multiplex PCR; TCRdb keeps in-frame clones, though not all of them. Clone size and the V and J calls come from that table; the DNA yielded D and trimming. There are over 130,000 clones in the sample; roughly 85% occur only once, and about 2.9% lies in the top ten. This clone was seen many times. V is TRBV5-4 and J is TRBJ1-2; D not resolved. Material for sequencing was PBMCs or T cells enriched from blood (not recorded which). This sequence originates from a woman aged 50 to 60 who had recovered from COVID-19. CDR3 in DNA: TGTGCCAGCAGCCTAGATAACTATGGCTACACCTTC. Protein product: CASSLDNYGYTF.